The 9 T cell receptor beta chains below were found in one sample sequenced in a study of cytomegalovirus exposure and HLA in healthy donors. 60 Vbeta and 13 Jbeta primers were used in PCR. Repertoires were generated with immunoSEQ multiplex PCR, while TCRdb's copy carries only in-frame clones and drops some. The table records roughly 110,000 clones, roughly 80% of them present only once. Sequencing used PBMCs. The receptors here all came from a female donor in good health and CMV-seronegative.

The rearrangement joins TRBV5-8 to TRBJ1-1, with TRBD1 identical over 7 bases. Germline CDR1 reads SGHTS; CDR2 reads YDEGEE. V was pared by 3 bases and J by 5 bases, with 10 bases of the junction left unmatched. The CDR3 is 15 residues long. Written as DNA, the CDR3 is TGTGCCAGCAGCTCGAGGGGGCTAGCGGGTACTGAAGCTTTCTTT. Its protein product is CASSSRGLAGTEAFF.

The rearrangement links TRBV7-9 to TRBJ2-6; 11 bases are shared with TRBD1. The CDR3 has 17 residues. Germline V gene lookup returns CDR1 SEHNR and CDR2 FQNEAQ (reference sequence). Germline trimming cut 5 bases from V and 1 base from J; bases unmatched to any gene: 4. The CDR3 is CASSPGQGASGANVLTF. CDR3 DNA: TGTGCCAGCAGCCCTGGACAGGGGGCGTCTGGGGCCAACGTCCTGACTTTC.

The chain is built from TRBV30 and TRBJ1-6; no firm D call. This CDR3 comprises 14 residues. Trimming stripped 5 bases from V and 3 bases from J, with 11 bases between. Per germline, CDR1 GTSNPN and CDR2 SVGIG (reference sequence). The CDR3 region has the DNA TGTGCCTGGTCCCCGGGAAACTATAATTCACCCCTCCACTTT. It codes for CAWSPGNYNSPLHF.

As regards this clone: A junction boundary mismatches the germline segment, possibly from a read error. V usage is TRBV7-9 and J usage is TRBJ1-1; no definite D call. The CDR3 is made up of 13 amino acids. Germline V gene sequence: CDR1 SEHNR, CDR2 FQNEAQ (reference sequence). CDR3 sequence (DNA): TGTTCCAGCAGCTTAGAACAGAACACTGAAGCTTTCTTT. Amino acid sequence: CSSSLEQNTEAFF.

Details on this clone: Its ends do not fully match the called genes, so a read error is possible. This rearrangement joins TRBV11-1 to TRBJ1-2, with D unresolved. The CDR3 loop spans 14 amino acids. The germline V gene encodes CDR1 SGHAT and CDR2 FQDESV (reference sequence). The DNA for the CDR3 is TGTGCCAGCAGCCTAGCCGGTGCGAGCTATGGCTACACCTTC. Amino acids: CASSLAGASYGYTF. Looking up the rest from reference TRBV11-1 and TRBJ1-2 gives the full variable domain: EAEVAQSPRYKITEKSQAVAFWCDPISGHATLYWYRQILGQGPELLVQFQDESVVDDSQLPKDRFSAERLKGVDSTLKIQPAELGDSAMYLCASSLAGASYGYTFGSGTRLTVV.

The rearrangement uses TRBV11-2 and TRBJ2-7; no definite D call. The CDR3 covers 13 residues. V lost 3 bases and J lost 0, with 6 bases in between. The germline CDR1 and CDR2 sequences are SGHAT and FQNNGV. The CDR3 bases are TGTGCCAGCAGCTTCCTCAGCTCCTACGAGCAGTACTTC. Its translation is CASSFLSSYEQYF.

This rearrangement joins TRBV9 to TRBJ1-1, with D maybe TRBD1 (5 bases). CDR3 size: 16 residues. Looked up from germline, CDR1 is SGDLS and CDR2 is YYNGEE. Trimming shortened V by 3 bases and J by 5 bases, and 20 bases separated the two germline ends. The CDR3 bases are TGTGCCAGCAGCGCGGGCCCGGGGGGACGGCGTACTGAAGCTTTCTTT. Translated, it gives CASSAGPGGRRTEAFF.

The genes are TRBV10-3 and TRBJ2-3; 8 bases fit TRBD2. The CDR3 sequence is 17 residues long. The V gene end was trimmed by 0 bases and the J gene end by 1 base; junction bases not matched to a gene: 6. The germline CDR1 and CDR2 sequences are ENHRY and SYGVKD. CDR3 sequence reads: CAISESIGRGGTDTQYF. The CDR3 bases are TGTGCCATCAGTGAGTCGATAGGGCGGGGGGGCACAGATACGCAGTATTTT.

J is TRBJ2-1 and V is TRBV7-8; TRBD1 matches 8 bases. This CDR3 has 15 residues. The J segment lost 6 bases and the V segment lost 7 bases, leaving 11 bases of the junction unmatched. Germline V CDR1 and CDR2: SGHVS, FQNEAQ. The CDR3 is CASTPGTGGFNEQFF. The DNA for the CDR3 is TGTGCCAGCACCCCAGGGACAGGAGGTTTCAATGAGCAGTTCTTC. Complete variable domain (other parts from reference TRBV7-8 and TRBJ2-1): GAGVSQSPRYKVAKRGQDVALRCDPISGHVSLFWYQQALGQGPEFLTYFQNEAQLDKSGLPSDRFFAERPEGSVSTLKIQRTQQEDSAVYLCASTPGTGGFNEQFFGPGTRLTVL.